This T cell receptor (beta chain) was identified during a study of T cell repertoires in cytomegalovirus infection. Notes on the study in general: The cumulative frequency of public TCR beta families identified carriers of CMV plus the relevant HLA.

Via MiXCR, TCRdb re-called the reads, giving one row per CDR3 protein. The sample carries around 58,000 distinct CDR3 sequences, around 20% recorded once. The CDR3 loop spans 17 amino acids. Between the trimmed V and J ends, which lost 2 bases and 1 base, there was a span of 15 bases. The V gene's germline CDR1 is MNHNS and CDR2 SASEGT. Worth noting for this clonotype: Its target is not known.

V gene TRBV6-1 combines with J gene TRBJ1-5; D possibly corresponds to TRBD1 (5 bases). The specimen was CD8+ T cells from cultured PBMCs, collected from culture after CMV antigen stimulation. The TCR was taken from a human donor in good health (CMV status not recorded). Some clones in this sample may be carry-over from other donors' samples. In DNA form, the CDR3 reads TGTGCCAGCAGTGAATTTCCCAGGGCGGAGAGCAATCAGCCCCAGCATTTT. It yields the protein CASSEFPRAESNQPQHF.